A selection of T cell receptor beta chains follows, all from one sample in a study of T cell changes during pregnancy in multiple sclerosis. Data came from immunoSEQ multiplex PCR; TCRdb stores just in-frame clones and leaves some out. The profile shows some 60,000 clones, roughly 90% of them singletons. This material consisted of peripheral blood, taken in the third trimester of pregnancy. Every receptor here comes from a female donor in good health, enrolled as a control in a pregnancy study. CDR3s include the opening cysteine and the closing phenylalanine or tryptophan.

j_gene	v_gene	CDR3aa
TRBJ2-1	TRBV7-8	CASSLVAGALGDEQFF
TRBJ2-2	TRBV5-1	CASSLAEDHTGELFF
TRBJ2-5	TRBV9	CASSVVAGTQETQYF
TRBJ2-1	TRBV5-5	CASSLRVWREPIGEQFF
TRBJ2-1	TRBV18	CASSPGLDLNEQFF
TRBJ2-7	TRBV5-4	CASSLRETYEQYF
TRBJ1-3	TRBV19	CASSIGMVLTSGNTIYF
TRBJ2-6	TRBV5-1	CASSLGGWDSGANVLTF
TRBJ1-1	TRBV2	CASSGITGGTEAFF
TRBJ1-1	TRBV7-6	CASSLGQGAEAFF
TRBJ2-1	TRBV7-6	CASSLILAGVNEQFF
TRBJ2-5	TRBV4-2	CASSQGVQRETQYF
TRBJ2-2	TRBV2	CASRRGATGELFF
TRBJ2-1	TRBV7-9	CASSLAGVGGGEQFF
TRBJ1-2	TRBV6-6	CASSPGYGRGGGYTF
TRBJ1-1	TRBV5-4	CASSSRGWDTEAFF
TRBJ2-7	TRBV7-8	CASSSRRFVGGEQYF
TRBJ1-1	TRBV25-1	CASSSPGGLTEAFF
TRBJ1-6	TRBV27	CASRPRGGSPLHF
TRBJ1-2	TRBV7-3	CASSALGQGASYGYTF
TRBJ1-5	TRBV12-5	CASGTAGHQPQHF
TRBJ2-1	TRBV7-8	CASSLQSYNEQFF
TRBJ1-2	TRBV9	CASSGQGAGFYGYTF
TRBJ2-5	TRBV7-2	CASSFAGVRTQYF
TRBJ2-7	TRBV19	CASSIVAGGAHYEQYF
TRBJ1-2	TRBV9	CASSVDRVDGYTF
TRBJ1-2	TRBV19	CASSPTGLNYGYTF
TRBJ1-6	TRBV7-2	CASNREGNSPLHF
TRBJ2-7	TRBV7-2	CASSLGYTELEYF
TRBJ2-7	TRBV4-2	CASSQERGGTYEQYF
TRBJ1-1	TRBV21-1	CAAYDSDFIGAFF
TRBJ2-7	TRBV30	CAWRVGGNGWNEQYF
TRBJ2-3	TRBV7-3	CASSKDVGLSTDTQYF
TRBJ1-4	TRBV10-3	CAISRQGKNEKLFF
TRBJ2-1	TRBV7-2	CASSRGAAGDEQFF
TRBJ2-2	TRBV9	CASSVIPGNTGELFF
TRBJ1-2	TRBV18	CASSQGQALSGYTF
TRBJ2-1	TRBV7-9	CASRASAYNEQFF
TRBJ2-1	TRBV11-1	CASSPGRAGGPGEQFF
TRBJ2-7	TRBV9	CASSRTGESSYEQYF
TRBJ2-1	TRBV9	CASSVQGGGRTYNEQFF
TRBJ2-5	TRBV7-2	CASSLARGSGSQETQYF
TRBJ2-5	TRBV4-1	CASRKTGFGETQYF
TRBJ2-3	TRBV7-7	CASSFGGRGTDTQYF
TRBJ2-7	TRBV6-5	CASRSSGGTYEQYF
TRBJ1-5	TRBV5-1	CASSATAGASPQHF
TRBJ1-1	TRBV18	CASSGEAPTEAFF
TRBJ1-3	TRBV21-1	CASVPGQGPSSGNTIYF
TRBJ2-5	TRBV5-1	CASSLAGTGGPETQYF
TRBJ1-1	TRBV6-6	CATTTARGTEAFF
TRBJ1-1	TRBV7-3	CASSLSLGGTEAFF
TRBJ1-5	TRBV6-1	CASSEMGTYSNQPQHF
TRBJ1-1	TRBV6-6	CASNGRTGGFTEAFF
TRBJ2-1	TRBV27	CATLAGGSYNEQFF
TRBJ2-3	TRBV6-1	CASSDEGWEGTDTQYF
TRBJ1-2	TRBV7-3	CASSLDSTGNGYTF
TRBJ2-5	TRBV5-1	CASSPGTSGQETQYF